The next 27 T cell receptor beta chains were all read from a single sample in a study of type 1 and type 2 diabetes patients. PCR was run on genomic DNA. The TCR beta CDR3 region was amplified using 30 forward and 13 reverse primers. One entry per CDR3 protein results from TCRdb running MiXCR on the multiplex PCR reads. The table includes fewer than 300,000 distinct CDR3 sequences, around 47% detected once. Source material: peripheral blood mononuclear cells (PBMCs). Every receptor here comes from a man aged 18 to 29 with type 2 diabetes.

This clonotype was seen a handful of times. V usage is TRBV15 and J usage is TRBJ1-2, with D possibly TRBD1 on 5 matching bases. V lost 1 base and J 4 bases, leaving 16 bases between the germline ends. The CDR3 covers 16 residues. CDR1 and CDR2 from the germline V gene are LNHNV and YYDKDF (reference sequence). The CDR3 nucleotides read TGTGCCACCAGCAGAGTTGGAGGTCAGGGCTCCTATGGCTACACCTTC. Translated: CATSRVGGQGSYGYTF.

The CDR3: CASSETGTSADTQYF. CDR3 DNA: TGTGCCAGCAGCGAGACAGGGACTAGCGCAGATACGCAGTATTTT. The chain couples TRBV9 to TRBJ2-3; 10 bases align to TRBD2. V gave up 3 bases and J gave up 4 bases; unmatched junction bases: 5. The CDR3 has 15 residues. CDR1 and CDR2 (germline): SGDLS, YYNGEE.

This chain joins TRBV27 and TRBJ1-1, with D possibly being TRBD1 (5 bases). Germline CDR1 and CDR2: MNHEY and SMNVEV (reference sequence). CDR3 length: 13 residues. Trimming took 3 bases from V and 10 from J, leaving 15 bases between them. The CDR3, as DNA: TGTGCCAGCAGTTTTAAGGGGTTTCAAGGAGCTTTCTTT. Encoded protein: CASSFKGFQGAFF.

Points on this clonotype: At one of its ends the junction is not consistent with the germline gene, which may arise from a read error. The chain couples TRBV12-3 or TRBV12-4 to TRBJ1-5; the D is unclear. The CDR3 has 16 amino acids. CDR3 coding DNA: TGTGCCAGCAGCCTACAACTATCAGATGGCAATCAACCCCAGCATTTT. Translation gives CASSLQLSDGNQPQHF.

The chain has TRBV4-3 and TRBJ1-1, with D perhaps TRBD1 (6 bases). CDR1 and CDR2 from the germline V gene are LGHNA and YSLEER. CDR3 length: 15 residues. V was trimmed by 2 bases and J by 0 bases, leaving 10 bases between them. In DNA form, the CDR3 reads TGCGCCAGCAGCCAAACCGACAGGATGAACACTGAAGCTTTCTTT. Translated: CASSQTDRMNTEAFF.

The V gene is TRBV7-9, the J gene TRBJ2-3; weak D call: TRBD2 (7 bases). The CDR3 runs to 16 residues. The germline gives CDR1 SEHNR, CDR2 FQNEAQ (reference sequence). V was pared by 2 bases and J by 2 bases, with 14 bases between. The CDR3 sequence is CASSLSTGGHTDTQYF. CDR3 DNA sequence: TGTGCCAGCAGCTTATCAACGGGGGGACACACAGATACGCAGTATTTT.

This clonotype came up a few times. The V and J genes are TRBV15 and TRBJ2-1; TRBD1 matches 9 bases. The CDR3 has 19 residues. V shed 1 base and J 1 base; nucleotides not matched to a gene: 11. Per the germline V gene, CDR1 is LNHNV and CDR2 is YYDKDF (reference sequence). Written as DNA, the CDR3 is TGTGCCACCAGCAGAGGGAAAGGACAGGGGTCGAGTTCCTACAATGAGCAGTTCTTC. Amino acids: CATSRGKGQGSSSYNEQFF.

This clonotype was observed a handful of times. A much larger clone differs from this one at a single base, so this may be a read error. V is TRBV25-1 and J is TRBJ2-5; 10 positions agree with TRBD1. The CDR3 contains 16 residues. Germline-derived CDR1 and CDR2 are MGHDK and SYGVNS. The CDR3 sequence is CVSSSGTGDVEETQYF. The CDR3 DNA reads as TGTGTCAGCAGTTCCGGGACAGGGGATGTAGAAGAGACCCAGTACTTC. Looking up the rest from reference TRBV25-1 and TRBJ2-5 gives the full variable domain: EADIYQTPRYLVIGTGKKITLECSQTMGHDKMYWYQQDPGMELHLIHYSYGVNSTEKGDLSSESTVSRIRTEHFPLTLESARPSHTSQYLCVSSSGTGDVEETQYFGPGTRLLVL.

This clonotype has a count of ten or more. The rearrangement links TRBV2 to TRBJ1-4; TRBD1 matches 7 bases. The CDR3 spans 15 residues. After removal of 6 bases from V and 8 bases from J, the junction contained 12 bases not matched to a gene. The germline CDR1 and CDR2 sequences are SNHLY and FYNNEI. CDR3 DNA sequence: TGTGCCAGCAGACTACACTCGGGACAGATGGAAAAACTGTTTTTT. It encodes CASRLHSGQMEKLFF.

This rearrangement joins TRBV20-1 to TRBJ1-6; the match to TRBD1 covers 8 bases. CDR1 is DFQATT and CDR2 is SNEGSKA in the germline V gene (reference sequence). Unmatched junction bases numbered 5, after V lost 6 bases and J lost 7 bases. The CDR3 loop spans 13 amino acids. Here the CDR3 DNA reads TGCAGTGCCATCAGGACAGGGAATTCACCCCTCCACTTT. Protein product: CSAIRTGNSPLHF.

The V call is TRBV28, the J call TRBJ1-2; D is possibly TRBD1 (5 bases). Trimming removed 3 bases at V and 7 bases at J, with 12 bases between. Germline CDR1 reads MDHEN; CDR2 reads SYDVKM. CDR3 length equals 13 residues. The CDR3 reads CASSLRGAVGYTF. As DNA, the CDR3 is TGTGCCAGCAGTTTGCGGGGCGCGGTTGGCTACACCTTC.

This clonotype was seen only a few times. The J gene is TRBJ1-3, the V gene TRBV7-9, with unresolved D. The CDR3 runs 13 residues. Germline loops: CDR1 SEHNR, CDR2 FQNEAQ (reference sequence). Deletions cut 5 bases from V and 3 bases from J, with 8 bases between. The CDR3: CASSPSGGNTIYF. For the CDR3, the DNA is TGTGCCAGCAGCCCATCGGGTGGAAACACCATATATTTT.

The chain employs TRBV7-9 and TRBJ1-1, with TRBD1 matching 7 bases. J gave up 10 bases and V 6 bases, and 11 bases lay outside the gene matches. Germline loops: CDR1 SEHNR, CDR2 FQNEAQ (reference sequence). CDR3 length: 13 residues. The CDR3 reads CASRAYEGAGAFF. CDR3 sequence (DNA): TGTGCCAGCAGGGCCTACGAGGGGGCTGGAGCTTTCTTT.

The chain couples TRBV19 to TRBJ2-1; unclear D gene. V was pared by 2 bases and J by 3 bases, with 5 bases between. From germline, CDR1 is LNHDA and CDR2 SQIVND (reference sequence). The CDR3 consists of 13 residues. The CDR3 loop is CASSIRNYNEQFF. The CDR3 nucleotides read TGTGCCAGTAGTATACGTAACTACAATGAGCAGTTCTTC.

A note on this clonotype: A junction boundary mismatches the germline segment, possibly from a read error. This chain connects TRBV6-5 to TRBJ2-2; D is possibly TRBD2 (5 bases). In germline, CDR1 is MNHEY, CDR2 SVGAGI. The CDR3 covers 12 residues. The CDR3 spells CAISDGSGKLFF. As DNA, the CDR3 is TGTGCCATCAGTGATGGTTCCGGGAAGCTGTTTTTT.

This sequence joins TRBV13 and TRBJ2-7; TRBD2 matches at 7 bases. J lost 5 bases, V lost 4 bases, and 8 bases had no gene match. Germline CDR1 reads PRHDT; CDR2 reads FYEKMQ (reference sequence). This CDR3 spans 14 amino acids. CDR3 DNA: TGTGCCAGCAGCTCCTTCGACAGCGGGAACGAGCAGTACTTC. This gives the protein CASSSFDSGNEQYF.

The chain uses TRBV11-2 and TRBJ2-7; no definite D call. Trimming stripped 1 base from V and 4 bases from J, with 5 bases between. The CDR3 has 12 residues. The germline V gene has CDR1 SGHAT and CDR2 FQNNGV. CDR3 bases: TGTGCCAGCAGCTTAGCTTTGTACGAGCAGTACTTC. Translated: CASSLALYEQYF.

The chain carries TRBV7-3 and TRBJ2-7; 7 bases align to TRBD2. Germline V gene lookup returns CDR1 SGHTA and CDR2 FQGTGA. The CDR3 spans 14 residues. J was trimmed by 5 bases and V by 2 bases; bases with no gene match: 6. This CDR3 is CASSLGGGSHEQYF. In DNA form, the CDR3 reads TGTGCCAGCAGCTTAGGGGGGGGTAGTCACGAGCAGTACTTC.

V gene TRBV2 combines with J gene TRBJ1-2, with 9 bases lining up with TRBD1. V was clipped by 5 bases and J by 5 bases; unmatched bases: 3. Germline values: CDR1 SNHLY, CDR2 FYNNEI. This CDR3 contains 13 residues. Here the CDR3 reads CASSWTGEYGYTF. Here the CDR3 DNA reads TGTGCCAGCAGTTGGACAGGGGAGTATGGCTACACCTTC.

A remark on this clonotype: Relative to the germline gene, one junction end is altered; a read error may explain this. The J gene is TRBJ2-7, the V gene TRBV9; 11 bases align to TRBD1. Germline V CDR1 and CDR2: SGDLS, YYNGEE. CDR3 length equals 16 residues. This chain's CDR3 is CASSERDRGYGYEQYF. The DNA for the CDR3 is TGCGCCAGCAGTGAGAGGGACAGGGGGTATGGGTACGAGCAGTACTTC. The full variable domain, its missing parts supplied by reference TRBV9 and TRBJ2-7, is DSGVTQTPKHLITATGQRVTLRCSPRSGDLSVYWYQQSLDQGLQFLIQYYNGEERAKGNILERFSAQQFPDLHSELNLSSLELGDSALYFCASSERDRGYGYEQYFGPGTRLTVT.

A remark on this clonotype: The germline gene is not matched at one end of the junction; a read error may be the cause. This rearrangement joins TRBV4-3 to TRBJ1-6; unclear D gene. This CDR3 has 13 amino acids. Per germline, CDR1 LGHNA and CDR2 YSLEER. The DNA of the CDR3 is TGCGCCAGCAGCCAAGGCACCGTCTCACCCCCCCACTTT. Protein sequence: CASSQGTVSPPHF.

The chain couples TRBV29-1 to TRBJ1-4, with 9 bases lining up with TRBD1. J lost 5 bases, V lost 1 base, and 5 bases had no gene match. CDR3 length: 15 amino acids. The germline CDR1 and CDR2 sequences are SQVTM and ANQGSEA. The CDR3 DNA is TGCAGCGTTGAAGTTGCCGGGACAGGGAATGAAAAACTGTTTTTT. Translating it yields CSVEVAGTGNEKLFF.

This clonotype was observed a few times. V gene TRBV29-1 combines with J gene TRBJ1-1, with unresolved D. Germline V gene data show CDR1 as SQVTM and CDR2 as ANQGSEA. CDR3 length equals 10 residues. V was clipped by 0 bases and J by 6 bases, with 2 bases between them. The CDR3 is CSVEDAEAFF. Here the CDR3 DNA reads TGCAGCGTTGAAGACGCTGAAGCTTTCTTT.

Only a few counts were recorded for this clonotype. The junction differs from germline at one of its ends, possibly a read error. This chain links TRBV27 with TRBJ2-5; 8 bases agree with TRBD2. The better agreement between TRBJ2-1 and the DNA end casts doubt on the J call. This CDR3 has 17 amino acids. Germline V CDR1 and CDR2: MNHEY, SMNVEV (reference sequence). CDR3 sequence: CATSGRGTGTRDNEQFF. CDR3 coding DNA: TGTGCCACCAGTGGGAGGGGTACCGGGACTAGAGACAATGAGCAGTTCTTC.

This clonotype was detected ten times or more. The chain is built from TRBV2 and TRBJ2-2; 9 bases are a match to TRBD1. Trimming took 7 bases from V and 5 from J; bases not matched to a gene: 5. Per germline, CDR1 SNHLY and CDR2 FYNNEI. This CDR3 contains 14 residues. The CDR3 coding sequence is TGTGCCAGCAATGGACAGGGGAGGACCGGGGAGCTGTTTTTT. This gives the protein CASNGQGRTGELFF.

The chain links TRBV7-2 to TRBJ2-5; 9 bases map to TRBD1. Per the germline V gene, CDR1 is SGHTA and CDR2 is FQGNSA. The CDR3 covers 15 residues. The J segment lost 3 bases and the V segment lost 5 bases, leaving 7 bases of the junction unmatched. The DNA for the CDR3 is TGTGCCAGCAGCCCCCTCGGGACAGGGAAAGAGACCCAGTACTTC. Protein product: CASSPLGTGKETQYF.

In this sample, this clonotype turned up a few times. The chain carries TRBV20-1 and TRBJ2-7, with D perhaps TRBD2 (5 bases). Trimming took off 0 bases at V and 0 bases at J, with 12 bases between the two ends. The CDR3 is 15 residues long. The germline V gene encodes CDR1 DFQATT and CDR2 SNEGSKA (reference sequence). The CDR3 sequence: CSAREVRGVSYEQYF. The CDR3 nucleotides read TGCAGTGCTAGAGAGGTCCGGGGAGTCTCCTACGAGCAGTACTTC.